One sample yielded the 19 T cell receptor beta chains listed below, sequenced in a study of T cell changes during pregnancy in multiple sclerosis. Sequencing was performed with immunoSEQ multiplex PCR; in TCRdb, only in-frame clones are kept and a portion is missing. The table has approximately 94,000 clones, around 92% seen once; the top ten hold around 2.1%. The sample here was peripheral blood, taken after pregnancy. These receptors came from a female donor with multiple sclerosis, enrolled in a pregnancy study.

The gene calls are TRBV30 and TRBJ2-5; D possibly corresponds to TRBD1 (6 bases). CDR3 length: 18 amino acids. Germline V lookup: CDR1 GTSNPN, CDR2 SVGIG (reference sequence). Between the trimmed V and J ends, which lost 0 bases and 2 bases, there was a span of 22 bases. The CDR3 sequence is CAWSVGQGTTFPQETQYF. In DNA form, the CDR3 reads TGTGCCTGGAGTGTAGGGCAGGGGACGACATTTCCACAAGAGACCCAGTACTTC. Based on the CDR3 plus reference TRBV30 and TRBJ2-5, the full variable domain is SQTIHQWPATLVQPVGSPLSLECTVEGTSNPNLYWYRQAAGRGLQLLFYSVGIGQISSEVPQNLSASRPQDRQFILSSKKLLLSDSGFYLCAWSVGQGTTFPQETQYFGPGTRLLVL.

The chain couples TRBV9 to TRBJ1-2, with 7 bases matching TRBD1. This CDR3 comprises 14 residues. Germline CDR1 SGDLS, CDR2 YYNGEE. The J segment lost 8 bases and the V segment lost 3 bases, leaving 10 bases of the junction unmatched. CDR3 DNA: TGTGCCAGCAGCGCATTGGACAGGCTGAGAGGCTACACCTTC. It codes for CASSALDRLRGYTF. The full variable domain, its missing parts supplied by reference TRBV9 and TRBJ1-2, is DSGVTQTPKHLITATGQRVTLRCSPRSGDLSVYWYQQSLDQGLQFLIQYYNGEERAKGNILERFSAQQFPDLHSELNLSSLELGDSALYFCASSALDRLRGYTFGSGTRLTVV.

This clone came up a few times. The chain recombines TRBV27 with TRBJ1-1, with 11 bases fitting TRBD1. The CDR3 contains 15 residues. The junction had 7 bases not matched to a gene; V was cut back by 6 bases and J by 4 bases. Germline CDR1 reads MNHEY; CDR2 reads SMNVEV (reference sequence). CDR3 nucleotide sequence: TGTGCCAGCAGGAGACGGACAGGGGGCGGCACTGAAGCTTTCTTT. Protein product: CASRRRTGGGTEAFF.

This chain links TRBV6-1 with TRBJ2-1; 9 nucleotides line up with TRBD2. The germline V gene encodes CDR1 MNHNS and CDR2 SASEGT. The CDR3 contains 18 residues. Trimming cost V 4 bases and J 2 bases; bases outside gene matches: 12. The DNA for the CDR3 is TGTGCCAGCAGTGGTACTCGTTTCGGACTAGCGACCTACAATGAGCAGTTCTTC. Protein: CASSGTRFGLATYNEQFF.

The J gene is TRBJ2-7, the V gene TRBV18; D perhaps matches TRBD2 (5 bases). CDR1 KGHSH and CDR2 LQKENI come from the germline V gene. This CDR3 comprises 13 residues. V was shortened by 2 bases and J by 1 base, with 6 bases between the two germline ends. The CDR3 DNA reads TGTGCCAGCTCACCAAGGGAGTCCTACGAGCAGTACTTC. Translated: CASSPRESYEQYF.

This clone showed up just once. CDR3 DNA sequence: TGTGCCAGCAGCCAGCGGGTCTCTGGAAACACCATATATTTT. Its translation: CASSQRVSGNTIYF. The rearrangement joins TRBV7-2 to TRBJ1-3; D is undetermined. Germline CDR1 is SGHTA and CDR2 is FQGNSA. The CDR3 covers 14 residues. Trimming pared 5 bases from V and 0 bases from J, leaving 8 bases between.

The chain joins TRBV30 to TRBJ1-5, with D possibly TRBD1 on 5 matching bases. The CDR3 runs 15 residues. Per the germline V gene, CDR1 is GTSNPN and CDR2 is SVGIG (reference sequence). V was clipped by 0 bases and J by 7 bases, with 16 bases between them. The CDR3 DNA follows: TGTGCCTGGAGTGTACCTAACGGGGGGTGGCAGCCCCAGCATTTT. It yields the protein CAWSVPNGGWQPQHF. The variable domain in full, with the rest retrieved from reference TRBV30 and TRBJ1-5, is SQTIHQWPATLVQPVGSPLSLECTVEGTSNPNLYWYRQAAGRGLQLLFYSVGIGQISSEVPQNLSASRPQDRQFILSSKKLLLSDSGFYLCAWSVPNGGWQPQHFGDGTRLSIL.

The chain joins TRBV10-3 to TRBJ1-2; the D gene is possibly TRBD1 (6 bases). V lost 5 bases to trimming and J lost 6 bases, with 13 bases between them. Germline CDR1 reads ENHRY; CDR2 reads SYGVKD. CDR3 length equals 13 residues. The CDR3 loop is CAISQNQGHGYTF. The CDR3 region has the DNA TGTGCCATCAGTCAAAACCAGGGGCATGGCTACACCTTC.

The J gene is TRBJ1-5, the V gene TRBV6-1, with a tentative D call TRBD1 (6 bases). Deletions cut 8 bases from V and 4 bases from J, with 9 bases between. Germline CDR1 is MNHNS and CDR2 is SASEGT. The CDR3 is 12 residues long. The CDR3 spells CASVQGNQPQHF. The DNA of the CDR3 is TGTGCCAGCGTGCAGGGGAATCAGCCCCAGCATTTT.

The V call is TRBV7-9, the J call TRBJ1-6; 12 bases agree with TRBD1. This CDR3 contains 16 residues. The trim removed 3 bases at V and 7 bases at J, leaving 4 bases unmatched. Germline CDR1 and CDR2: SEHNR and FQNEAQ (reference sequence). CDR3 loop: CASSFGTGGANSPLHF. CDR3 DNA sequence: TGTGCCAGCAGCTTTGGGACAGGGGGCGCAAATTCACCCCTCCACTTT.

The CDR3 reads CASSGWRDSLGDTQYF. The CDR3 nucleotides are TGTGCCAGCAGCGGGTGGCGGGACTCCTTGGGAGATACGCAGTATTTT. The chain carries TRBV5-4 and TRBJ2-3; D perhaps matches TRBD2 (6 bases). The CDR3 runs to 16 residues. V lost 4 bases and J 5 bases, leaving 20 bases between the germline ends. Germline loops: CDR1 SGHNT, CDR2 YYREEE (reference sequence).

This rearrangement joins TRBV19 to TRBJ1-3, with 8 nucleotides matching TRBD1. Germline CDR1 LNHDA, CDR2 SQIVND (reference sequence). The J segment lost 2 bases and the V segment lost 4 bases, leaving 7 bases of the junction unmatched. The CDR3 length is 16 residues. The chain's CDR3 is CASSTRDRGAGNTIYF. As DNA, the CDR3 is TGTGCCAGTAGTACGAGAGACAGGGGAGCTGGAAACACCATATATTTT.

The V call is TRBV6-1, the J call TRBJ2-7; D uncertain. Trimming removed 2 bases from V and 4 bases from J, with 6 bases in between. The CDR3 totals 12 residues. Germline loops: CDR1 MNHNS, CDR2 SASEGT. The CDR3 nucleotides read TGTGCCAGCAGTGAACTGAGGTACGAGCAGTACTTC. Its protein product is CASSELRYEQYF.

The chain recombines TRBV10-3 with TRBJ1-1, with TRBD1 as a possible D gene (6 bases). This CDR3 has 15 residues. Trimming stripped 5 bases from V and 2 bases from J, with 15 bases between. CDR1 and CDR2 (germline): ENHRY, SYGVKD. The DNA of the CDR3 is TGTGCCATCAGTAGCAAGTCACAGGGCAACACTGAAGCTTTCTTT. Its translation: CAISSKSQGNTEAFF.

The genes are TRBV25-1 and TRBJ1-5; TRBD1 matches 8 bases. The CDR3 has 16 amino acids. From germline, CDR1 is MGHDK and CDR2 SYGVNS. The V segment lost 11 bases and the J segment 2 bases; nucleotides outside the gene matches: 14. As DNA, the CDR3 is TGTGCCTCCCGACCCACCTCAGGGGGCGGCAATCAGCCCCAGCATTTT. Translated, it gives CASRPTSGGGNQPQHF.

The rearrangement joins TRBV11-2 to TRBJ2-7, with TRBD2 matching over 13 bases. CDR1 and CDR2 (germline): SGHAT, FQNNGV. With V trimmed by 5 bases and J by 0 bases, 10 bases remained unmatched. The CDR3 is 18 residues long. CDR3 sequence reads: CASSRGLAGATPSYEQYF. In nucleotides, the CDR3 is TGTGCCAGCAGCCGCGGACTAGCGGGGGCCACACCCTCCTACGAGCAGTACTTC.

The gene calls are TRBV27 and TRBJ1-5, with 8 bases matching TRBD1. This CDR3 has 18 residues. Germline values: CDR1 MNHEY, CDR2 SMNVEV (reference sequence). The V and J ends lost 1 base and 2 bases, in that order; junction bases with no gene match: 10. This CDR3 is CASSLYGTGMVGNQPQHF. The CDR3 nucleotides read TGTGCCAGCAGTTTATACGGGACAGGTATGGTTGGCAATCAGCCCCAGCATTTT.

This clone was seen once. The chain employs TRBV18 and TRBJ2-7; 7 bases are a match to TRBD1. Germline values: CDR1 KGHSH, CDR2 LQKENI. The CDR3 contains 13 residues. J gave up 7 bases and V 4 bases, and 7 bases lay outside the gene matches. CDR3 loop: CASSRDSIGEQYF. In DNA form, the CDR3 reads TGTGCCAGCTCACGGGACAGCATCGGGGAGCAGTACTTC.

The CDR3 sequence is CASSPGSNQPQHF. The CDR3 bases are TGTGCCAGCTCACCCGGTAGCAATCAGCCCCAGCATTTT. This rearrangement joins TRBV18 to TRBJ1-5; D call uncertain. The germline V gene has CDR1 KGHSH and CDR2 LQKENI. V dropped 3 bases and J dropped 0 bases, with 3 bases sitting between them. The CDR3 extends over 13 amino acids.